This T cell receptor beta chain appears in the sequencing data of a study of blood T cells in healthy people across ages. General study points: Long-lived and aged donors differed, with more naive CD4+ cells and higher diversity in the long-lived.

A second PCR, run for roughly 7 to 11 cycles, used a sample-barcoded 5' primer plus a J-beta primer mix. TCRdb recomputed calls from the 5' RACE reads with MiXCR, one row per CDR3 protein. The profile shows about 1.8 million distinct CDR3 sequences, 49% of them singletons. This clonotype was detected a few times. What it binds is not known. CDR1 is DFQATT, CDR2 SNEGSKA, per germline (reference sequence). This CDR3 has 12 amino acids. The V end lost 5 bases, the J end lost 6 bases, and 14 bases lay between the germline ends. The TCR comes from a woman aged 35 to 49 in good health. Sequencing input: blood. The chain links TRBV20-1 to TRBJ2-7; no definite D call. CDR3 sequence (DNA): TGCAGTGCTCGTCTGGCCCGCCTCGAGCAGTACTTC. The encoded protein is CSARLARLEQYF.